The T cell receptor beta chain under discussion was sequenced for a study of CD8 T cells in Susac syndrome. After extraction with the RNeasy kit, about 0.5 to 1 ug of the RNA was reverse transcribed using random hexamers. Multiplex immunoSEQ PCR targeted 54 Vbeta and 13 Jbeta TCR beta segments. TCRdb re-called the immunoSEQ multiplex PCR reads through MiXCR, storing one row per CDR3 protein. The repertoire holds 90,000 to 150,000 distinct CDR3 sequences, with 85% to 95% as singletons. Trimming removed 0 bases from V and 1 base from J, with 12 bases in between. This CDR3 spans 15 amino acids. The germline V gene has CDR1 GTSNPN and CDR2 SVGIG (reference sequence). CD8+ and CD4+ T cells from blood underwent TCR beta sequencing, which was carried out in a high-throughput format. Multiple sclerosis controls were treatment-naive patients with stable or active relapsing-remitting disease. While CD8+ and CD4+ T cells were isolated negatively, TEMRA cells were enriched by FACS.

The TCR sequence derives from a human donor with multiple sclerosis. Input material: CD4+ T cells from PBMCs. The V call is TRBV30, the J call TRBJ1-1; D call uncertain. The CDR3 loop reads CAWSVSWRPNTEAFF. As DNA, the CDR3 is TGTGCCTGGAGTGTAAGTTGGCGCCCGAACACTGAAGCTTTCTTT.